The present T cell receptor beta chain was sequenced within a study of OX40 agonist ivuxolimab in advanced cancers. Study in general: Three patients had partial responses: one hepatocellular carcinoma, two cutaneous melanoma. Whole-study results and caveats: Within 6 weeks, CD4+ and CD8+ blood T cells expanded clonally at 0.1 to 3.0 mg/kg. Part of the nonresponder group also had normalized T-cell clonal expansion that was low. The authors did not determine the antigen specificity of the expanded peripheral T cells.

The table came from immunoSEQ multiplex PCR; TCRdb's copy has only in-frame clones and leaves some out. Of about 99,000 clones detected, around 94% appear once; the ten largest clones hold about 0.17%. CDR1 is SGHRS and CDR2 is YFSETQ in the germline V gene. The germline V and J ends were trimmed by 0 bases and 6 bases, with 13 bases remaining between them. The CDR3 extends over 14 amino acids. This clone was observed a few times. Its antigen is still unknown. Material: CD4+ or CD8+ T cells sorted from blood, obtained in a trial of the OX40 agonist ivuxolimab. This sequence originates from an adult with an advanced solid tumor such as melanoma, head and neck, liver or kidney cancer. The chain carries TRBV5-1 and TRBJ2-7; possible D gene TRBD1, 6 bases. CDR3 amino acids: CASSLGGRSVEQYF. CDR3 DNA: TGCGCCAGCAGCTTGGGGGGGCGTAGCGTCGAGCAGTACTTC. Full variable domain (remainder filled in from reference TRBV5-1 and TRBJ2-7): KAGVTQTPRYLIKTRGQQVTLSCSPISGHRSVSWYQQTPGQGLQFLFEYFSETQRNKGNFPGRFSGRQFSNSRSEMNVSTLELGDSALYLCASSLGGRSVEQYFGPGTRLTVT.